The 2 T cell receptor beta chains listed next were all sequenced from one sample in a study of T cell responses to AZD1222 COVID-19 vaccine. The assay was immunoSEQ multiplex PCR, and TCRdb's table has in-frame clones only and misses some. The profile shows around 190,000 clones, around 88% of them singletons. The material sequenced was peripheral blood, taken 28 days after the second AZD1222 dose. The receptors were gathered from an adult who received the AZD1222 COVID-19 vaccine.

This clone was observed a few times. The CDR3 spells CASSLAPTGGSYEQYF. For the CDR3, the DNA is TGCGCCAGCAGCTTGGCACCTACAGGGGGTTCCTACGAGCAGTACTTC. The J gene is TRBJ2-7, the V gene TRBV5-1; 8 bases are a match to TRBD1. The CDR3 covers 16 residues. Germline lookup yields CDR1 SGHRS and CDR2 YFSETQ. V lost 0 bases, J lost 1 base, and 6 bases stayed unmatched. The full variable domain, with the rest looked up from reference TRBV5-1 and TRBJ2-7, is KAGVTQTPRYLIKTRGQQVTLSCSPISGHRSVSWYQQTPGQGLQFLFEYFSETQRNKGNFPGRFSGRQFSNSRSEMNVSTLELGDSALYLCASSLAPTGGSYEQYFGPGTRLTVT.

This chain links TRBV5-1 with TRBJ2-3, with 11 bases identical to TRBD2. The CDR3 is made up of 18 amino acids. V lost 0 bases to trimming and J lost 0 bases; unmatched junction nucleotides: 6. Germline V gene lookup returns CDR1 SGHRS and CDR2 YFSETQ. The CDR3 coding sequence is TGCGCCAGCAGCTTGGGACTAGCGGGGTCCTCTAGCACAGATACGCAGTATTTT. As protein: CASSLGLAGSSSTDTQYF.